This T cell receptor beta chain was recovered during a study of CD8+CD57+ T cells in acquired aplastic anemia. Turning to the study itself: Roughly 3 ug was the average amount of DNA from sorted CD4+ and CD8+ cells.

Study results and caveats: Patients and controls shared twenty-nine CD8+ CDR3 sequences. CD8+ Simpson's diversity did not differ significantly between patients and controls.

This clonotype was observed many times. Its antigen is not known. The TCR beta profiling, which covered VDJ combination and CDR3 sequence, was carried out using genomic DNA as the template. MiXCR was run by TCRdb on the reads, yielding one entry per CDR3 protein. The sample holds more than 250,000 distinct CDR3 sequences, around 60% seen once. This CDR3 is built from 14 residues. V lost 5 bases to trimming and J lost 2 bases, with 13 bases between them. Germline assignment: CDR1 SGHTA and CDR2 FQGNSA. This receptor was obtained from a human donor with severe aplastic anemia or a healthy control (not recorded which). The sequenced material came from sorted CD4+, CD8+, or CD8+CD57+ T cells (not recorded which) from PBMCs. V is TRBV7-2 and J is TRBJ2-7, with D perhaps TRBD1 (6 bases). This chain's CDR3 is CASSNNRAAYEQYF. CDR3 DNA sequence: TGTGCCAGCAGCAATAACAGGGCCGCCTACGAGCAGTACTTC. The complete variable domain, with remaining parts taken from reference TRBV7-2 and TRBJ2-7, reads GAGVSQSPSNKVTEKGKDVELRCDPISGHTALYWYRQSLGQGLEFLIYFQGNSAPDKSGLPSDRFSAERTGGSVSTLTIQRTQQEDSAVYLCASSNNRAAYEQYFGPGTRLTVT.